What follows are 8 T cell receptor beta chains derived from one specimen sequenced in a study of early T cells in non-severe SARS-CoV-2 infection. MiXCR was run by TCRdb on the 5' RACE reads, yielding one entry per CDR3 protein. The table lists tens of thousands of distinct CDR3 sequences, more than 4% of them singletons. The sample taken for sequencing was whole blood. The source is an adult who was a healthcare worker with PCR-confirmed SARS-CoV-2 infection or an uninfected control (not recorded which).

This clonotype was seen at least ten times. V usage is TRBV28 and J usage is TRBJ2-1; D is undetermined. The CDR3 extends over 12 amino acids. V lost 5 bases and J lost 15, with 17 bases in between. Germline values: CDR1 MDHEN, CDR2 SYDVKM. The CDR3 region has the DNA TGTGCCAGCAGTCCGCTAGGGCTAACTCCGTTCTTC. It is translated as CASSPLGLTPFF.

This clonotype was observed at least ten times. The chain links TRBV10-3 to TRBJ1-2; D may be TRBD1 (5 bases). Germline assignment: CDR1 ENHRY and CDR2 SYGVKD. V lost 3 bases and J 6 bases, leaving 11 bases between the germline ends. This CDR3 contains 13 residues. This CDR3 reads CAISDRVTHGYTF. The DNA for the CDR3 is TGTGCCATCAGTGACAGGGTAACCCATGGCTACACCTTC.

This clonotype was recorded many times. The chain joins TRBV29-1 to TRBJ1-4; 10 positions match TRBD1. The CDR3 runs to 12 residues. The germline gives CDR1 SQVTM, CDR2 ANQGSEA. Germline trimming cut 8 bases from V and 8 bases from J; bases unmatched to any gene: 5. The CDR3, as DNA: TGCAGCATCGGGACAGGGGCGGAAAAACTGTTTTTT. Translating it yields CSIGTGAEKLFF.

Ten or more counts support this clonotype. V is TRBV12-3 or TRBV12-4 and J is TRBJ2-3; no clear D gene. Trimming stripped 5 bases from V and 6 bases from J, with 9 bases between. The CDR3 extends over 12 amino acids. CDR3 bases: TGTGCCAGCAGTACCACAAGGGATACGCAGTATTTT. Its protein is CASSTTRDTQYF.

Only a few counts were recorded for this clonotype. The rearrangement joins TRBV7-3 to TRBJ2-3; possibly TRBD2 for D (7 bases). The V gene lost 5 bases and the J gene lost 4 bases, with 16 bases spanning the gap. This CDR3 has 15 amino acids. In germline, CDR1 is SGHTA, CDR2 FQGTGA. CDR3 protein: CASSPKGEGADTQYF. CDR3 bases: TGTGCCAGCAGCCCAAAGGGGGAGGGAGCAGATACGCAGTATTTT.

Many counts were recorded for this clonotype. For the CDR3, the DNA is TGTGCCAGCGGACAGGGTGGCAATCAGCCCCAGCATTTT. This sequence encodes CASGQGGNQPQHF. The chain couples TRBV19 to TRBJ1-5; the match to TRBD1 covers 8 bases. Per the germline V gene, CDR1 is LNHDA and CDR2 is SQIVND (reference sequence). The junction had 3 bases not matched to a gene; V was cut back by 9 bases and J by 2 bases. The length of the CDR3 is 13 residues.

The table lists this clonotype with many counts. The chain is built from TRBV7-2 and TRBJ2-5, with D tentatively TRBD2 (5 bases). V lost 3 bases and J 1 base, leaving 9 bases between the germline ends. This CDR3 is built from 14 residues. Per germline, CDR1 SGHTA and CDR2 FQGNSA. The CDR3 region is CASSFGGFQETQYF. CDR3 DNA sequence: TGTGCCAGCAGCTTTGGCGGGTTCCAAGAGACCCAGTACTTC.

As concerns this clonotype: A much larger clone sits a single nucleotide away, making a read error possible. The rearrangement joins TRBV7-6 to TRBJ2-1, with D possibly matching TRBD2 (6 bases). The CDR3 extends over 16 amino acids. Germline V lookup: CDR1 SGHVS, CDR2 FNYEAQ. In nucleotides, the CDR3 is TGTGCCGGCAGTCTTCTCTCCCCGGGAGCCTACAATGAGCAGTTCTTC. This codes for CAGSLLSPGAYNEQFF.